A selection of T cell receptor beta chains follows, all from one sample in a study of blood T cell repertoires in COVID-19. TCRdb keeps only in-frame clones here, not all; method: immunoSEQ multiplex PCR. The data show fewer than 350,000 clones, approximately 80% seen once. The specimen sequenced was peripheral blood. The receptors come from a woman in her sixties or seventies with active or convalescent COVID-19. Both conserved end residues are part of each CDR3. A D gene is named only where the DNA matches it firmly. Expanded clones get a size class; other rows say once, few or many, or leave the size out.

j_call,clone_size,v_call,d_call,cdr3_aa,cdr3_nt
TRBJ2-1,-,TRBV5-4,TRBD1,CASTRQGAYNEQFF,TGTGCCAGTACACGACAGGGGGCCTACAATGAGCAGTTCTTC
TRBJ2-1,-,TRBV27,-,CASYGVLSYNEQFF,TGTGCCAGCTACGGGGTACTCTCCTACAATGAGCAGTTCTTC
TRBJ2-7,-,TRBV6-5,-,CASSYGGGGVSYEQYF,TGTGCCAGCAGTTACGGTGGAGGCGGGGTATCCTACGAGCAGTACTTC
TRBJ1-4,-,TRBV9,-,CASSVGGGSEKLFF,TGTGCCAGCAGCGTAGGAGGAGGGAGTGAAAAACTGTTTTTT
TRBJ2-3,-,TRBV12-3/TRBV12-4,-,CASSLRESDTQYF,TGTGCCAGCAGTTTAAGGGAGTCTGATACGCAGTATTTT
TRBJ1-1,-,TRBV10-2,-,CASWGGTEAFF,TGCGCCAGCTGGGGGGGGACTGAAGCTTTCTTT
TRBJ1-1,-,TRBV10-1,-,CASSFDPTGGSRLF,TGCGCCAGCAGCTTCGACCCGACAGGAGGTAGTCGACTTTTT
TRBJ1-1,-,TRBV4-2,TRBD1,CASTPGTVNTEAFF,TGTGCCAGCACCCCCGGGACAGTGAACACTGAAGCTTTCTTT
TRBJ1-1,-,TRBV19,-,CASSMGSGSTEAFF,TGTGCCAGTAGTATGGGATCGGGGAGCACTGAAGCTTTCTTT
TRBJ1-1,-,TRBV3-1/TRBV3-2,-,CASSPLGRNTEAFF,TGTGCCAGCAGCCCATTAGGGAGGAACACTGAAGCTTTCTTT
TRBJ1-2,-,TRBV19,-,CASSIDGWNYGYTF,TGTGCCAGTAGTATAGACGGGTGGAACTATGGCTACACCTTC
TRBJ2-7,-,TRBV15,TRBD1,CATSRVGDRGRYEQYF,TGTGCCACCAGCAGAGTAGGGGACAGGGGGAGGTACGAGCAGTACTTC
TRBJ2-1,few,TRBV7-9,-,CASSLASLRGLSYNEQFF,TGTGCCAGCAGCTTAGCTAGTTTGCGGGGGCTCTCCTACAATGAGCAGTTCTTC
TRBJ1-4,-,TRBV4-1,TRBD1,CASSQGLALTGADIEKLFF,TGCGCCAGCAGCCAAGGTTTGGCTCTGACAGGGGCTGATATTGAAAAACTGTTTTTT
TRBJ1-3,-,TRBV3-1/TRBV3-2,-,CASSLMAVGGLRNTIYF,TGTGCCAGCAGCCTTATGGCTGTGGGGGGGCTAAGAAACACCATATATTTT
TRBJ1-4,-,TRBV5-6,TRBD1,CASSPLTGAENEKLFF,TGTGCCAGCAGCCCGTTGACAGGGGCTGAAAATGAAAAACTGTTTTTT
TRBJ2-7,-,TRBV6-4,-,CASSVRGNTYEQYF,TGTGCCAGCAGTGTCAGGGGTAACACCTACGAGCAGTACTTC
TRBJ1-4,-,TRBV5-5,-,CASSLIGRGGEKLFF,TGTGCCAGCAGCTTGATCGGGAGGGGCGGTGAAAAACTGTTTTTT
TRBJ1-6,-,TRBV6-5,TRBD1,CASSDPRGQRSPLHF,TGTGCCAGCAGCGATCCCAGGGGGCAACGATCACCCCTCCACTTT
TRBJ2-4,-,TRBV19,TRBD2,CASSLRTSGGGRDIQYF,TGTGCCAGTAGTCTCCGGACTAGCGGGGGGGGTCGAGACATTCAGTACTTC
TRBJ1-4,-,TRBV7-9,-,CASSLQDEKLFF,TGTGCCAGCAGCTTGCAGGATGAAAAACTGTTTTTT
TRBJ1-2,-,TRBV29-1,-,CSVAWGPHGYTF,TGCAGCGTTGCTTGGGGGCCGCATGGCTACACCTTC
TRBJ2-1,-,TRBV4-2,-,CASSQRGADGNEQFF,TGTGCCAGCAGCCAACGGGGGGCGGATGGGAATGAGCAGTTCTTC
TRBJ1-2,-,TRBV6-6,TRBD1,CASSLQGAGGYTF,TGTGCCAGCAGTTTACAGGGGGCTGGGGGCTACACCTTC
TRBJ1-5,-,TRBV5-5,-,CASSPGTGPPSQPQHF,TGTGCCAGCAGCCCGGGAACAGGGCCCCCCAGCCAGCCCCAGCATTTT
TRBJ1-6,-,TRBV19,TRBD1,CASSMDQGGSYNSPLHF,TGTGCCAGTAGTATGGATCAGGGGGGCTCCTATAATTCACCCCTCCACTTT
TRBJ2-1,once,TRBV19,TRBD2,CASRGGGDNEQFF,TGTGCCAGTAGGGGCGGGGGGGACAATGAGCAGTTCTTC
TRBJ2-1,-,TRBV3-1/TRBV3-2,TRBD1,CASSQWGQGDEQFF,TGTGCCAGCAGCCAATGGGGACAGGGGGATGAGCAGTTCTTC
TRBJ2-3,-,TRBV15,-,CATSGYGGRTSTDTQYF,TGTGCCACCAGCGGATACGGGGGAAGAACCTCCACAGATACGCAGTATTTT
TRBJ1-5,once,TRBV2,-,CASSEGPTGNQPQHF,TGTGCCAGCAGTGAAGGCCCAACAGGGAACCAGCCCCAGCATTTT
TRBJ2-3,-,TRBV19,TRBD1,CATHDRDRGTDTQYF,TGTGCCACCCACGACCGGGACAGGGGTACAGATACGCAGTATTTT
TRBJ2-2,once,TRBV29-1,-,CSGGQFTGELFF,TGCAGCGGTGGACAGTTCACCGGGGAGCTGTTTTTT
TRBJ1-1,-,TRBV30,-,CAWSRDRITEAFF,TGTGCCTGGAGTCGAGACAGGATCACTGAAGCTTTCTTT
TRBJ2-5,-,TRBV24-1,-,CATSDPTGQETQYF,TGTGCCACCAGTGATCCGACAGGTCAAGAGACCCAGTACTTC
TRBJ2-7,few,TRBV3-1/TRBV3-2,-,CASSQPISGVPYEQYF,TGTGCCAGCAGCCAACCAATATCAGGGGTCCCCTACGAGCAGTACTTC
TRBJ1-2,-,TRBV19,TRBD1,CASSTKLWTGYGYTF,TGTGCCAGTAGTACTAAACTCTGGACAGGGTATGGCTACACCTTC
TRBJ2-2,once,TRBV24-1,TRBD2,CATSEAGANTGELFF,TGTGCCACCAGTGAAGCGGGGGCGAACACCGGGGAGCTGTTTTTT
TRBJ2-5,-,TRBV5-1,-,CASSPRVMETQYF,TGCGCCAGCAGCCCGAGGGTAATGGAGACCCAGTACTTC
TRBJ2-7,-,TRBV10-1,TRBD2,CASSREALPYEQYF,TGCGCCAGCAGTCGGGAGGCCCTTCCCTACGAGCAGTACTTC
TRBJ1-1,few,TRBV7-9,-,CASSLQGRRTEAFF,TGTGCCAGCAGCCTACAGGGAAGAAGAACTGAAGCTTTCTTT
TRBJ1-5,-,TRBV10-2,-,CASSESRQVNQPQHF,TGCGCCAGCAGTGAGTCCAGACAGGTCAATCAGCCCCAGCATTTT
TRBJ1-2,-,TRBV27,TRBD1,CASSIRDRGVNYGYTF,TGTGCCAGCAGTATCCGGGACAGGGGGGTTAACTATGGCTACACCTTC
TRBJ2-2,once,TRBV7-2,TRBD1,CASSLGQYTGELFF,TGTGCCAGCAGCTTGGGACAGTACACCGGGGAGCTGTTTTTT
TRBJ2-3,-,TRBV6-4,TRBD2,CASSPTGRGGRHGTDTQYF,TGTGCCAGCAGTCCCACTGGGCGGGGGGGCCGCCATGGCACAGATACGCAGTATTTT
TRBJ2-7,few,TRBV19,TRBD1,CASSIYTGGYEQYF,TGTGCCAGTAGTATCTACACAGGGGGGTACGAGCAGTACTTC
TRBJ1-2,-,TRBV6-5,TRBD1,CASSRFGTANYGYTF,TGTGCCAGCAGCCGCTTTGGGACAGCTAACTATGGCTACACCTTC
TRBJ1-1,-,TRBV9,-,CASSPRSGNTEAFF,TGTGCCAGCAGCCCCCGGTCGGGGAACACTGAAGCTTTCTTT
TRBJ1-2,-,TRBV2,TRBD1,CASSPLTGRNGYTF,TGTGCCAGCAGCCCCTTGACAGGGAGGAATGGCTACACCTTC
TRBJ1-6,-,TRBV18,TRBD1,CASSPGTGNSPLHF,TGTGCCAGCTCACCCGGGACAGGCAATTCACCCCTCCACTTT
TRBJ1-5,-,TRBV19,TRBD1,CASSTDRVGQPQHF,TGTGCCAGTAGTACGGACAGGGTGGGGCAGCCCCAGCATTTT
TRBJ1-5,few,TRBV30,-,CAWRGPGRDQPQHF,TGTGCCTGGAGGGGCCCAGGGAGGGATCAGCCCCAGCATTTT